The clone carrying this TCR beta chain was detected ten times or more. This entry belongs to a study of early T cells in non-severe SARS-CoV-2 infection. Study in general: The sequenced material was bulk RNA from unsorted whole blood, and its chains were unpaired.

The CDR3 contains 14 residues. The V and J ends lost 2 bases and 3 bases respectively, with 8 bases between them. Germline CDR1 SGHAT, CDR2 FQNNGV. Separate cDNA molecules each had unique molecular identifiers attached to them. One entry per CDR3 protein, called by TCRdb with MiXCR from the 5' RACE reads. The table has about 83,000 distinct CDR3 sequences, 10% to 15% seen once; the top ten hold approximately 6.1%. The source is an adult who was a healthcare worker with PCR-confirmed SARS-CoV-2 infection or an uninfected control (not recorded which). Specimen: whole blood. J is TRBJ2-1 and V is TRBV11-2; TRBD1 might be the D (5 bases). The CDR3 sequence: CASSLQGYYNEQFF. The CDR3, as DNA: TGTGCCAGCAGCTTACAGGGATACTACAATGAGCAGTTCTTC.